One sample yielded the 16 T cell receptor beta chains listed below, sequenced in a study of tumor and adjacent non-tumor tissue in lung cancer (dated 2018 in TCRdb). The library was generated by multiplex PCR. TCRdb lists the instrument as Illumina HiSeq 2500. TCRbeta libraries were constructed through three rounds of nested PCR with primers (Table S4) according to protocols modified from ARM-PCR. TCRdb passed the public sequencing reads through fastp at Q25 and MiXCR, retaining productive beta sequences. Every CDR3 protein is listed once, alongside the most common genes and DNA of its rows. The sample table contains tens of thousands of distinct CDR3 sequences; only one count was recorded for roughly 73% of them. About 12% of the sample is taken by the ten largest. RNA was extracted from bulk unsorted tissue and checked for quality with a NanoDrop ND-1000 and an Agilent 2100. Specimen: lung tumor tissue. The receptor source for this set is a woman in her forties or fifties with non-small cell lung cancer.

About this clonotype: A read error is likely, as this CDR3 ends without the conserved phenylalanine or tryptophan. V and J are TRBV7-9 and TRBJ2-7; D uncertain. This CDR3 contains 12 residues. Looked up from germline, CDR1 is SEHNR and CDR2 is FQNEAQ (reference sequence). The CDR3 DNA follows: TGTACCAGCAGCTCCGCATCCTACGAGCAGTACCTC. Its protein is CTSSSASYEQYL.

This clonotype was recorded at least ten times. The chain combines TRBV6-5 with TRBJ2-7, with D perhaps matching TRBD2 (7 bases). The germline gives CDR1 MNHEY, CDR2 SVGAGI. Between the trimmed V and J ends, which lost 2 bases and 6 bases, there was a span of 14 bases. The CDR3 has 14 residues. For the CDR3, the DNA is TGTGCCAGCAGTTACAATCGGGGGGCACGCGAGCAGTACTTC. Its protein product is CASSYNRGAREQYF.

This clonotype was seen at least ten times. CDR3 in amino acids: CASSQDRYGREETQYF. DNA of the CDR3: TGTGCCAGCAGCCAAGATCGATACGGGAGAGAGGAGACCCAGTACTTC. The chain couples TRBV4-2 to TRBJ2-5; D is perhaps TRBD2 (6 bases). Germline V gene data show CDR1 as LGHNA and CDR2 as YNFKEQ. This CDR3 is built from 16 residues. V was pared by 0 bases and J by 5 bases, with 16 bases between.

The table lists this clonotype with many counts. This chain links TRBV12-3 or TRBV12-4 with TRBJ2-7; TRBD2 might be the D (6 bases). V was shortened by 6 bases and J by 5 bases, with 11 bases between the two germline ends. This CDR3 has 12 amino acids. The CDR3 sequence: CASSKRENEQYF. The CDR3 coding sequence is TGTGCCAGCAGCAAACGGGAGAACGAGCAGTACTTC.

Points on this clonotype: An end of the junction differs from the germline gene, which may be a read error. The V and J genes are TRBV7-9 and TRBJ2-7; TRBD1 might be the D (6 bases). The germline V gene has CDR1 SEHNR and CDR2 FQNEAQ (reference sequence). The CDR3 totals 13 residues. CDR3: CVSSVRGEGEQYF. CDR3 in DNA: TGTGTCAGCAGCGTCAGGGGTGAAGGGGAGCAATACTTC. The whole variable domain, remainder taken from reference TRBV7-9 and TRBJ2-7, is DTGVSQNPRHKITKRGQNVTFRCDPISEHNRLYWYRQTLGQGPEFLTYFQNEAQLEKSRLLSDRFSAERPKGSFSTLEIQRTEQGDSAMYLCVSSVRGEGEQYFGPGTRLTVT.

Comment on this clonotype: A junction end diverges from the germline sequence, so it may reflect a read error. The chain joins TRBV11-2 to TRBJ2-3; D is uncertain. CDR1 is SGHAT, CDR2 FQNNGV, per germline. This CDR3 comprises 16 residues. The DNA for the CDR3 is TGTGGCAGCAGCCCGGTGGGTTACCCGCTTCCAGATGTGCAGTATTTT. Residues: CGSSPVGYPLPDVQYF.

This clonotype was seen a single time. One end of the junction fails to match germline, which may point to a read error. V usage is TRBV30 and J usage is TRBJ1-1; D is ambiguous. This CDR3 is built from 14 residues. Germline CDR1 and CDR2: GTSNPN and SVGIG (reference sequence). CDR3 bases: TGTGCCTGTAGTGGTGCTGGTGGACACACTGAAGCTTTCTTT. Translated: CACSGAGGHTEAFF.

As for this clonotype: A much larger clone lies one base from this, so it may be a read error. CDR3 amino acids: CASGQARGPYEQYF. DNA for the CDR3: TGTGCCAGCGGCCAAGCCCGGGGGCCCTACGAGCAGTACTTC. The rearrangement uses TRBV4-2 and TRBJ2-7; D assignment may be TRBD1 or TRBD2 (6 bases each). Germline V gives CDR1 LGHNA, CDR2 YNFKEQ. This CDR3 is 14 amino acids long.

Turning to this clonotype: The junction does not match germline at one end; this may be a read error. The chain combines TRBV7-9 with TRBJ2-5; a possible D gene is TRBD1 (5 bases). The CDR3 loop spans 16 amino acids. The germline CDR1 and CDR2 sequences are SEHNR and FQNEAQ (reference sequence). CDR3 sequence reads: CASSSARAGLRETQYF. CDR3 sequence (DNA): TGTGCAAGCAGCTCAGCCAGGGCAGGGTTGAGAGAGACCCAGTACTTC.

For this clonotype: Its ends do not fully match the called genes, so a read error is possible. CDR3 region: CARSYQLGTYEQYF. The CDR3 DNA is TGTGCCAGGAGTTATCAGCTGGGAACCTACGAGCAGTACTTC. V is TRBV6-5 and J is TRBJ2-7; D unclear. Germline lookup yields CDR1 MNHEY and CDR2 SVGAGI. This CDR3 region has 14 residues.

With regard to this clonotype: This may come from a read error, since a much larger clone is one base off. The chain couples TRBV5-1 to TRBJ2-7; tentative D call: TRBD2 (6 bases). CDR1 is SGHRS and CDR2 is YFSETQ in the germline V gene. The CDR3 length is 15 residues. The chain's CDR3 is CASRRLDGPSYKQYF. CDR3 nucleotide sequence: TGCGCCAGCAGGAGACTAGACGGACCCTCCTACAAGCAGTACTTC. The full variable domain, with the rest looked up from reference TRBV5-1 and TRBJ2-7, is KAGVTQTPRYLIKTRGQQVTLSCSPISGHRSVSWYQQTPGQGLQFLFEYFSETQRNKGNFPGRFSGRQFSNSRSEMNVSTLELGDSALYLCASRRLDGPSYKQYFGPGTRLTVT.

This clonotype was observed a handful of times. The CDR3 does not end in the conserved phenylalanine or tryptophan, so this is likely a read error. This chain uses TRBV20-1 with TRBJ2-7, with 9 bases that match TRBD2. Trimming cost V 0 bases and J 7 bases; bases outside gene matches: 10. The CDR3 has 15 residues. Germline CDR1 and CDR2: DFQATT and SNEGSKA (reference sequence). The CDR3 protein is CSAREPLAGFWEQYL. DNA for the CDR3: TGCAGTGCTAGAGAACCCCTAGCGGGATTTTGGGAGCAGTACTTG.

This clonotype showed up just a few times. The CDR3 bases are TGCGCCAGCAGCCTTCAACAGGGAGCTGAAGCTTTCTTT. Translation: CASSLQQGAEAFF. This rearrangement joins TRBV5-1 to TRBJ1-1; maybe TRBD1 (6 bases). Trimming removed 4 bases at V and 6 bases at J, with 13 bases between. This CDR3 comprises 13 residues. Germline V gene sequence: CDR1 SGHRS, CDR2 YFSETQ. Full variable domain (remainder filled in from reference TRBV5-1 and TRBJ1-1): KAGVTQTPRYLIKTRGQQVTLSCSPISGHRSVSWYQQTPGQGLQFLFEYFSETQRNKGNFPGRFSGRQFSNSRSEMNVSTLELGDSALYLCASSLQQGAEAFFGQGTRLTVV.

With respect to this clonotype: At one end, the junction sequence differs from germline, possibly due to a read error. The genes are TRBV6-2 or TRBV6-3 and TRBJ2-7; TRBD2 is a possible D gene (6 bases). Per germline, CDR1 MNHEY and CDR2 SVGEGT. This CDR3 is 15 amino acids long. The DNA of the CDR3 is TGTGCCAGCAGTTACTCGGGCTGGGACTCCTACGAGCAATACTTC. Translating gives CASSYSGWDSYEQYF.

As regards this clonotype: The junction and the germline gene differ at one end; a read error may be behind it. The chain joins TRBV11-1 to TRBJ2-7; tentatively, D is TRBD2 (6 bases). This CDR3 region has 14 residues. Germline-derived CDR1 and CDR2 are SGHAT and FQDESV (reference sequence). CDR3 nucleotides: TGTGACAGCAGCCCCGGGACTCTCTCCTATAAGCAGTACTTC. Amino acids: CDSSPGTLSYKQYF.

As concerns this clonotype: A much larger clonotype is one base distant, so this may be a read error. This CDR3 reads CTSRQGSSYEQYF. Here the CDR3 DNA reads TGTACCAGCCGACAGGGGAGCTCCTACGAGCAGTACTTC. The gene calls are TRBV6-4 and TRBJ2-7; TRBD1 agrees at 8 bases. The CDR3 is made up of 13 amino acids. Germline lookup yields CDR1 MRHNA and CDR2 SNTAGT.